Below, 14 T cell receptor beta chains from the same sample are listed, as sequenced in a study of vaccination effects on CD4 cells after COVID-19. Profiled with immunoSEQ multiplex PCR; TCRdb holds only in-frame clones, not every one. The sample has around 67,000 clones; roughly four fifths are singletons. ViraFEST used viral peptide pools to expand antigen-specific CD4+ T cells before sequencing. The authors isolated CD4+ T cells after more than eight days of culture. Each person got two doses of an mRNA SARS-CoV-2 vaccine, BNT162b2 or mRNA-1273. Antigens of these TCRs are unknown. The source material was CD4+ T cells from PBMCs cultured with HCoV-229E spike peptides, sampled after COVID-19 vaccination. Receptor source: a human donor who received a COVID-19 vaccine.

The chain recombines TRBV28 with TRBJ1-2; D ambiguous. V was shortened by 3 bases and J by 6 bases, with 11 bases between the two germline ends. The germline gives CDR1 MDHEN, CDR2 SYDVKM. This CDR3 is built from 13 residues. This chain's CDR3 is CASSLRQHDGYTF. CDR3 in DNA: TGTGCCAGCAGTTTGCGGCAACATGATGGCTACACCTTC.

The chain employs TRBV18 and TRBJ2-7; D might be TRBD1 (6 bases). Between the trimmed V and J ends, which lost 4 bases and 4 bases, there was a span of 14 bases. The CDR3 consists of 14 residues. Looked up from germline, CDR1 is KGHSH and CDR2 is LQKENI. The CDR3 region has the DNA TGTGCCAGCTCACTAGGGACACCTACATACGAGCAGTACGTC. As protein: CASSLGTPTYEQYV.

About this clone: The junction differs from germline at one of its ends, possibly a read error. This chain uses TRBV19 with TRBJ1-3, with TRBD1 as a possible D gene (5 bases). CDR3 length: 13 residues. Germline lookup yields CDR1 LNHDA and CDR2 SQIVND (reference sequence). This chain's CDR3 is CASHSGRSTTDDF. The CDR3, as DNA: TGTGCCAGTCATTCAGGGCGTTCAACGACCGACGATTTT.

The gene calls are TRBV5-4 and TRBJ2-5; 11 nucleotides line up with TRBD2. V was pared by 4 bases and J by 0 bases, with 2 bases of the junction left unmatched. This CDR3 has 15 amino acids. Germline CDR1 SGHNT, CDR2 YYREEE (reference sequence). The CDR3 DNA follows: TGTGCCAGCAGCCTGACTAGCGGGGACCAAGAGACCCAGTACTTC. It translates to CASSLTSGDQETQYF.

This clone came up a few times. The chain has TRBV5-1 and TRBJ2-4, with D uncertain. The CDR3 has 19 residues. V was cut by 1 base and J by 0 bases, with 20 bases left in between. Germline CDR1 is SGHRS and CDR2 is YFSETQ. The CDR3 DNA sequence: TGCGCCAGCAGCTTGTCCGCGTATGAACAGTTATCAGCCAAAAACATTCAGTACTTC. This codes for CASSLSAYEQLSAKNIQYF.

CDR3 DNA sequence: TGCAGCGTCGAGGGGGGACCTTACCAAGAGACCCAGTACTTC. Its protein product is CSVEGGPYQETQYF. This chain links TRBV29-1 with TRBJ2-5; D might be TRBD1 or TRBD2, each matching 6 bases. Germline V gives CDR1 SQVTM, CDR2 ANQGSEA. Trimming left V 6 bases short and J 0 bases short, with 14 bases between. This CDR3 region has 14 residues.

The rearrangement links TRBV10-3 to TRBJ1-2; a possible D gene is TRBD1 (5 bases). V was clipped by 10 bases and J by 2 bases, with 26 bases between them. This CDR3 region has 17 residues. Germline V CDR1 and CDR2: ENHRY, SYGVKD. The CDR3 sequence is CATSGPTRAGSNYGYTF. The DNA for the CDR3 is TGTGCCACCTCCGGGCCAACGAGGGCAGGGTCCAACTATGGCTACACCTTC.

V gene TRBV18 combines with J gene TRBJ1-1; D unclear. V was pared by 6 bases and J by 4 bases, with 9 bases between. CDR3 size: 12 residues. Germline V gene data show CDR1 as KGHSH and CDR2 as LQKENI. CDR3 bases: TGTGCCAGCTCCCCCGGACCCACTGAAGCTTTCTTT. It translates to CASSPGPTEAFF. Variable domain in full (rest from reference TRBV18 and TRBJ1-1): NAGVMQNPRHLVRRRGQEARLRCSPMKGHSHVYWYRQLPEEGLKFMVYLQKENIIDESGMPKERFSAEFPKEGPSILRIQQVVRGDSAAYFCASSPGPTEAFFGQGTRLTVV.

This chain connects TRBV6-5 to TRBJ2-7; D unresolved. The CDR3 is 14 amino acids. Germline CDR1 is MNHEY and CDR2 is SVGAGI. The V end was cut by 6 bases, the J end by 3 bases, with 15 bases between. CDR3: CASRDGWSNYEQYV. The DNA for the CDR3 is TGTGCCAGCAGGGATGGCTGGTCTAACTACGAGCAGTACGTC.

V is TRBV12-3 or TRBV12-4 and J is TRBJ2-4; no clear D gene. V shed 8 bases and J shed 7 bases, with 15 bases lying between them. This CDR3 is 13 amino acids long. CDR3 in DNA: TGTGCCAGCGATCGGGCTAAAAGCAACATTCAGTACTTC. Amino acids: CASDRAKSNIQYF.

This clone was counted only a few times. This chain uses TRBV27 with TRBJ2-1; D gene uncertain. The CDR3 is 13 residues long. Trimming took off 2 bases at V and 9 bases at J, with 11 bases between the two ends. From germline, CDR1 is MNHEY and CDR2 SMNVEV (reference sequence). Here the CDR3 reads CASSLMSSAEQFF. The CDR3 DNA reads TGTGCCAGCAGTTTAATGTCATCCGCTGAGCAGTTCTTC.

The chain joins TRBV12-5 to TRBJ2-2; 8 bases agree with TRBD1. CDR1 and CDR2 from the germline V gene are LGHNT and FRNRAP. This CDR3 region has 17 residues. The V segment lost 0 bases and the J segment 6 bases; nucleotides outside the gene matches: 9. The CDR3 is CASGLVSGGVGAGELFF. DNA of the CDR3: TGTGCTAGTGGTTTGGTGTCAGGGGGCGTGGGGGCCGGGGAGCTGTTTTTT.

The CDR3 DNA sequence: TGTGCCATCAGTGACCCAGGGTTGGTTGGCTACACCTTC. Translating it yields CAISDPGLVGYTF. The rearrangement links TRBV10-3 to TRBJ1-2; TRBD1 is a possible D gene (5 bases). V dropped 3 bases and J dropped 7 bases, with 12 bases sitting between them. There are 13 residues in the CDR3. CDR1 is ENHRY, CDR2 SYGVKD, per germline.

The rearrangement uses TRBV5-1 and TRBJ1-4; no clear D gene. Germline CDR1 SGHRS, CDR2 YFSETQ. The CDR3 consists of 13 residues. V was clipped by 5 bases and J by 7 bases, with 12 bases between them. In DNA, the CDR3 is TGCGCCAGCAGGGCCCTCTCGGGTGAAAAACTGTTTTTT. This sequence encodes CASRALSGEKLFF.